This entry lists 25 T cell receptor beta chains sequenced from one sample in a study of T cell changes during pregnancy in multiple sclerosis. Assay used: immunoSEQ multiplex PCR; TCRdb lists only in-frame clones, some missing. The sample carries 49,000 or so clones, 94% recorded once. This material consisted of CD8+ T cells from peripheral blood mononuclear cells, taken before pregnancy. Source of these receptors: a female donor with multiple sclerosis, enrolled in a pregnancy study.

The rearrangement joins TRBV7-6 to TRBJ1-1; D not resolved. The CDR3 spans 14 residues. Germline CDR1 and CDR2: SGHVS and FNYEAQ. V was cut by 1 base and J by 6 bases, with 12 bases left in between. The CDR3: CASSLGSPRAEAFF. The CDR3 DNA is TGTGCCAGCAGCTTAGGGTCCCCCCGGGCTGAAGCTTTCTTT.

This chain uses TRBV6-5 with TRBJ2-7; 7 bases match TRBD1. The J segment lost 0 bases and the V segment lost 3 bases, leaving 2 bases of the junction unmatched. The CDR3 has 14 amino acids. CDR1 and CDR2 from the germline V gene are MNHEY and SVGAGI. The CDR3 loop is CASSYGQASYEQYF. CDR3 nucleotide sequence: TGTGCCAGCAGTTATGGACAGGCCTCCTACGAGCAGTACTTC.

J is TRBJ1-3 and V is TRBV27; D is uncertain. The CDR3 is 15 residues long. The germline V gene encodes CDR1 MNHEY and CDR2 SMNVEV (reference sequence). Trimming pared 5 bases from V and 5 bases from J, leaving 16 bases between. In DNA form, the CDR3 reads TGTGCCAGCAGTCCGGGTATAGAGGGCCGAAACACCATATATTTT. Its protein is CASSPGIEGRNTIYF.

This chain uses TRBV27 with TRBJ2-1; perhaps TRBD1 as D (6 bases). V lost 8 bases and J 9 bases, leaving 20 bases between the germline ends. The CDR3 loop spans 14 amino acids. Germline assignment: CDR1 MNHEY and CDR2 SMNVEV (reference sequence). The CDR3 loop is CASGGPRSGGEQFF. DNA of the CDR3: TGTGCCAGCGGGGGCCCTAGGTCCGGCGGTGAGCAGTTCTTC.

The chain links TRBV4-3 to TRBJ2-3; weak D call: TRBD2 (6 bases). Per germline, CDR1 LGHNA and CDR2 YSLEER. The CDR3 runs 17 residues. The germline V and J ends were trimmed by 1 base and 5 bases, with 19 bases remaining between them. CDR3 loop: CASSQGISTGVGDTQYF. CDR3 bases: TGCGCCAGCAGCCAAGGTATTTCGACGGGAGTAGGAGATACGCAGTATTTT.

This sequence joins TRBV4-1 and TRBJ2-1; D remains unclear. V lost 1 base and J 6 bases, leaving 10 bases between the germline ends. The CDR3 has 14 amino acids. In germline, CDR1 is MGHRA, CDR2 YSYEKL. The CDR3 here is CASSQVGAVNEQFF. The CDR3 bases are TGCGCCAGCAGCCAAGTCGGAGCAGTCAATGAGCAGTTCTTC.

The chain carries TRBV27 and TRBJ2-5, with D perhaps matching TRBD1 (6 bases). The CDR3 loop spans 15 amino acids. Germline V CDR1 and CDR2: MNHEY, SMNVEV (reference sequence). V lost 6 bases to trimming and J lost 1 base, with 15 bases between them. The CDR3 nucleotides read TGTGCCAGCAGCCTTTCCCCAGGGGCCCAAGAGACCCAGTACTTC. This translates into CASSLSPGAQETQYF.

The chain has TRBV7-9 and TRBJ2-7, with TRBD1 matching over 7 bases. This CDR3 is 13 amino acids long. Germline V CDR1 and CDR2: SEHNR, FQNEAQ (reference sequence). The V segment lost 5 bases and the J segment 3 bases; nucleotides outside the gene matches: 4. In nucleotides, the CDR3 is TGTGCCAGCAGCCCGACAGGGTACTACGAGCAGTACTTC. Translated: CASSPTGYYEQYF.

The V and J genes are TRBV2 and TRBJ2-3; 9 bases fit TRBD2. Looked up from germline, CDR1 is SNHLY and CDR2 is FYNNEI. The CDR3 is made up of 18 amino acids. Trimming took 6 bases from V and 6 from J; bases not matched to a gene: 19. DNA of the CDR3: TGTGCCAGCAGAGGTCGGGAGATAGCGGGAGTTTTTGGGGATACGCAGTATTTT. Protein product: CASRGREIAGVFGDTQYF.

This clone was found once. The V gene is TRBV28, the J gene TRBJ2-7, with 8 bases identical to TRBD1. Losses at the gene ends were 0 bases for V and 1 base for J; bases not matched to a gene: 5. The germline gives CDR1 MDHEN, CDR2 SYDVKM. CDR3 size: 16 residues. The CDR3 region has the DNA TGTGCCAGCAGTTTATGGCTCGGGACAGGTTCCTACGAGCAGTACTTC. This translates into CASSLWLGTGSYEQYF.

The gene calls are TRBV4-2 and TRBJ2-7; TRBD2 matches 9 bases. The trim removed 3 bases at V and 4 bases at J, leaving 10 bases unmatched. The CDR3 has 16 residues. Germline-derived CDR1 and CDR2 are LGHNA and YNFKEQ. Here the CDR3 reads CASSHLGREGRYEQYF. The CDR3 nucleotides read TGTGCCAGCAGCCACCTGGGGCGGGAGGGCCGGTACGAGCAGTACTTC.

CDR3 amino acids: CASSILAGGPDEQFF. DNA of the CDR3: TGTGCCAGTAGTATACTAGCGGGAGGGCCCGATGAGCAGTTCTTC. V usage is TRBV19 and J usage is TRBJ2-1; TRBD2 aligns across 12 bases. Trimming cost V 2 bases and J 8 bases; bases outside gene matches: 4. This CDR3 is built from 15 residues. The germline V gene has CDR1 LNHDA and CDR2 SQIVND (reference sequence).

The chain links TRBV6-4 to TRBJ1-2; TRBD1 aligns across 10 bases. This CDR3 is built from 15 residues. CDR1 is MRHNA and CDR2 is SNTAGT in the germline V gene. The junction had 7 bases not matched to a gene; V was cut back by 2 bases and J by 7 bases. The CDR3 region is CASSDPGQGRFGYTF. CDR3 nucleotides: TGTGCCAGCAGTGACCCGGGACAGGGGAGATTTGGCTACACCTTC.

This clone was found a few times. This rearrangement joins TRBV5-1 to TRBJ2-7; TRBD1 matches 7 bases. The CDR3 is made up of 15 amino acids. From germline, CDR1 is SGHRS and CDR2 YFSETQ. With 2 bases clipped from V and 3 bases from J, the junction kept 8 bases outside the gene matches. The CDR3 sequence: CASSLGMGQNYEQYF. The CDR3 DNA is TGCGCCAGCAGCTTAGGAATGGGACAGAACTACGAGCAGTACTTC.

The rearrangement joins TRBV27 to TRBJ2-7, with 10 bases identical to TRBD1. CDR1 MNHEY and CDR2 SMNVEV come from the germline V gene (reference sequence). This CDR3 has 15 amino acids. V lost 8 bases, J lost 6 bases, and 13 bases stayed unmatched. The CDR3 is CASSRQGARGFEQYF. CDR3 in DNA: TGTGCCAGCTCTCGACAGGGGGCGCGAGGGTTCGAGCAGTACTTC.

V is TRBV7-6 and J is TRBJ2-3; tentative D call: TRBD2 (5 bases). The V end lost 5 bases, the J end lost 6 bases, and 12 bases lay between the germline ends. The length of the CDR3 is 13 residues. Per the germline V gene, CDR1 is SGHVS and CDR2 is FNYEAQ. CDR3 amino acids: CASSEGVGDTQYF. The CDR3 coding sequence is TGTGCCAGCAGCGAGGGAGTAGGGGATACGCAGTATTTT.

V usage is TRBV28 and J usage is TRBJ2-7; D perhaps matches TRBD2 (5 bases). Germline values: CDR1 MDHEN, CDR2 SYDVKM. The CDR3 has 15 amino acids. Trimming removed 2 bases at V and 7 bases at J, with 18 bases between. The CDR3 nucleotides are TGTGCCAGCAGTTTAGAAGCGTCCCGCGGAGGAGAGCAGTACTTC. Translation: CASSLEASRGGEQYF. The whole variable domain, filled in from reference TRBV28 and TRBJ2-7, reads DVKVTQSSRYLVKRTGEKVFLECVQDMDHENMFWYRQDPGLGLRLIYFSYDVKMKEKGDIPEGYSVSREKKERFSLILESASTNQTSMYLCASSLEASRGGEQYFGPGTRLTVT.

V usage is TRBV29-1 and J usage is TRBJ1-1; tentative D call: TRBD1 (6 bases). CDR3 size: 13 residues. Trimming removed 5 bases at V and 1 base at J, with 11 bases between. The germline gives CDR1 SQVTM, CDR2 ANQGSEA. The CDR3 DNA sequence: TGCAGCGTTTGCGACAGGAAGAACACTGAAGCTTTCTTT. Residues: CSVCDRKNTEAFF.

This chain connects TRBV7-9 to TRBJ2-2; 9 bases map to TRBD1. Looked up from germline, CDR1 is SEHNR and CDR2 is FQNEAQ (reference sequence). V was pared by 4 bases and J by 4 bases, with 4 bases of the junction left unmatched. There are 15 residues in the CDR3. The DNA of the CDR3 is TGTGCCAGCAGCTCCGGACAGGGGACCACCGGGGAGCTGTTTTTT. It encodes CASSSGQGTTGELFF.

The CDR3 region has the DNA TGTGCCAGTAGTGTGTATGACAGGGGATCTGGAAACACCATATATTTT. Protein product: CASSVYDRGSGNTIYF. The chain joins TRBV19 to TRBJ1-3; the match to TRBD1 covers 8 bases. CDR1 and CDR2 from the germline V gene are LNHDA and SQIVND (reference sequence). The length of the CDR3 is 16 residues. Germline trimming cut 5 bases from V and 1 base from J; bases unmatched to any gene: 7.

This rearrangement joins TRBV5-1 to TRBJ2-5; possibly TRBD1 for D (6 bases). V lost 7 bases to trimming and J lost 2 bases, with 18 bases between them. The germline V gene has CDR1 SGHRS and CDR2 YFSETQ. The CDR3 totals 15 residues. This CDR3 reads CASPIQGIWQETQYF. CDR3 bases: TGCGCCAGCCCCATACAGGGAATTTGGCAAGAGACCCAGTACTTC.

V and J are TRBV7-8 and TRBJ2-1; 8 bases match TRBD2. Germline values: CDR1 SGHVS, CDR2 FQNEAQ. V trimming: 5 bases; J trimming: 7 bases; junction bases outside the gene matches: 13. The CDR3 is made up of 16 amino acids. The CDR3 reads CASSPVERGMGNEQFF. CDR3 bases: TGTGCCAGCAGCCCTGTCGAGCGGGGGATGGGGAATGAGCAGTTCTTC.

This chain uses TRBV6-1 with TRBJ1-1; no firm D call. The V and J ends lost 1 base and 3 bases respectively, with 6 bases between them. CDR1 MNHNS and CDR2 SASEGT come from the germline V gene. The CDR3 is 13 amino acids. CDR3 region: CASSEGAHTEAFF. The CDR3 DNA follows: TGTGCCAGCAGTGAAGGGGCGCACACTGAAGCTTTCTTT.

This clone was found many times. The chain links TRBV7-9 to TRBJ1-1; 7 bases are a match to TRBD1. The trim removed 4 bases at V and 7 bases at J, leaving 12 bases unmatched. The CDR3 covers 15 residues. Germline assignment: CDR1 SEHNR and CDR2 FQNEAQ (reference sequence). The CDR3 sequence: CASSYSDRANGEAFF. The CDR3 DNA follows: TGTGCCAGCAGCTATTCTGACAGGGCGAACGGTGAAGCTTTCTTT.

The chain has TRBV28 and TRBJ1-5; the match to TRBD1 covers 9 bases. This CDR3 is 16 amino acids long. CDR1 and CDR2 from the germline V gene are MDHEN and SYDVKM. The V and J ends lost 4 bases and 7 bases, in that order; junction bases with no gene match: 11. For the CDR3, the DNA is TGTGCCAGCAGTTCTCCGGACAGGGGATGGAAACAGCCCCAGCATTTT. Protein sequence: CASSSPDRGWKQPQHF.